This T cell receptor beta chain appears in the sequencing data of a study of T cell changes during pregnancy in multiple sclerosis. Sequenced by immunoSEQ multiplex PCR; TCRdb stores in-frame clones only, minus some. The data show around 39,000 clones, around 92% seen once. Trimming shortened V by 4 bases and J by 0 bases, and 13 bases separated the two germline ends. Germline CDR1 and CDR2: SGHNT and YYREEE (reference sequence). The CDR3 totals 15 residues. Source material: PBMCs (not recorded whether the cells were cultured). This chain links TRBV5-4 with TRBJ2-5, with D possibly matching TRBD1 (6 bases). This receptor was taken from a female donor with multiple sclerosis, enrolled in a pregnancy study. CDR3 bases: TGTGCCAGCAGCCGAATACGACAGGACCAAGAGACCCAGTACTTC. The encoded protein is CASSRIRQDQETQYF.